This TCR beta chain was sequenced during a study of T-cell memory formation after mild COVID-19. Turning to the study itself: The study found TCR clusters largely donor specific. Study results and limitations: Shrinking CD4+ clones were chiefly CM and EM; CD8+ ones were chiefly EMRA.

After 5'RACE with constant-segment primers, TCR alpha and TCR beta cDNA libraries carrying sample barcodes and UMIs were obtained. Each CDR3 protein gets one entry after TCRdb re-called the 5' RACE reads with MiXCR. The data hold hundreds of thousands of distinct CDR3 sequences, with 28% observed a single time. Trimming pared 5 bases from V and 1 base from J, leaving 14 bases between. Per germline, CDR1 MNHEY and CDR2 SVGEGT. The CDR3 has 15 residues. There are a few counts of this clonotype. Its specificity is unknown. The V and J genes are TRBV6-2 or TRBV6-3 and TRBJ2-5; tentative D call: TRBD1 (6 bases). This receptor was obtained from an adult woman who had mild COVID-19 (a few samples of this study predate the infection). Cell type and time point are not known. The specimen sequenced was PBMCs or a T cell subset sorted from them (not recorded which). The CDR3 protein is CASSRTGQPQETQYF. The CDR3 DNA sequence: TGTGCCAGCAGTCGGACCGGACAGCCCCAAGAGACCCAGTACTTC.